These 21 T cell receptor beta chains were sequenced from one sample in a study of cytomegalovirus exposure and HLA in healthy donors (dated by TCRdb to the late 2010s). The library was prepared using the immunoSEQ multiplex PCR assay. A mixture of 60 forward primers for TCR Vbeta segments and 13 reverse primers for TCR Jbeta segments was used in the multiplex PCR. Imported from immuneACCESS, the table was reduced by TCRdb to in-frame sequences with V and J called. These copies leave out some clones; in studies compared against another copy, an unresolved V gene accounts for under half, and the cause of the remainder is not known. In all, the sample holds about 160,000 clones, and about 82% of those were seen once. Approximately 0.78% of the sample belongs to the ten largest clones. Sequencing was done on a sample of PBMCs. The source is a young woman in good health and CMV-seronegative.

This clone was recorded only once. The CDR3 bases are TGCGCCAGCAGCTGGCGGGATCCTAGCACAGATACGCAGTATTTT. Its translation is CASSWRDPSTDTQYF. The gene calls are TRBV5-1 and TRBJ2-3; D perhaps matches TRBD2 (6 bases). Trimming removed 3 bases at V and 0 bases at J, with 11 bases between. This CDR3 has 15 amino acids. The germline V gene encodes CDR1 SGHRS and CDR2 YFSETQ.

The chain has TRBV27 and TRBJ2-6; 8 positions match TRBD1. The CDR3 length is 18 residues. Germline V CDR1 and CDR2: MNHEY, SMNVEV (reference sequence). V shed 5 bases and J 1 base; nucleotides not matched to a gene: 10. The CDR3 DNA follows: TGTGCCAGCAGTACCGCAGGGGGCCTTAGATCTGGGGCCAACGTCCTGACTTTC. Amino acid sequence: CASSTAGGLRSGANVLTF.

V and J are TRBV9 and TRBJ1-2; D gene uncertain. The CDR3 sequence is 17 residues long. The V and J ends lost 0 bases and 0 bases respectively, with 15 bases between them. Germline lookup yields CDR1 SGDLS and CDR2 YYNGEE. CDR3 region: CASSVVVSRNANYGYTF. CDR3 nucleotides: TGTGCCAGCAGCGTAGTGGTTAGCCGCAATGCTAACTATGGCTACACCTTC.

The chain carries TRBV7-3 and TRBJ1-1; D is perhaps TRBD1 (5 bases). This CDR3 has 15 residues. V lost 0 bases and J 0 bases, leaving 8 bases between the germline ends. Germline CDR1 SGHTA, CDR2 FQGTGA. CDR3: CASSLTPGMNTEAFF. CDR3 nucleotide sequence: TGTGCCAGCAGCTTAACCCCAGGGATGAACACTGAAGCTTTCTTT.

V gene TRBV7-7 combines with J gene TRBJ2-5; D might be TRBD1 (6 bases). The CDR3 covers 13 residues. From germline, CDR1 is SSHAT and CDR2 FNYEAQ (reference sequence). CDR3 residues: CATSKGVQETQYF. The CDR3 nucleotides are TGTGCTACCTCGAAGGGGGTCCAAGAGACCCAGTACTTC.

The chain joins TRBV30 to TRBJ2-7; D is perhaps TRBD2 (5 bases). The CDR3 runs to 12 residues. In germline, CDR1 is GTSNPN, CDR2 SVGIG (reference sequence). Trimming pared 2 bases from V and 2 bases from J, leaving 7 bases between. The CDR3 region is CAWSSGTYEQYF. The CDR3 region has the DNA TGTGCCTGGAGTTCGGGAACCTACGAGCAGTACTTC.

This sequence joins TRBV19 and TRBJ1-1, with a possible D match to TRBD1 (6 bases). Germline V gene sequence: CDR1 LNHDA, CDR2 SQIVND (reference sequence). The CDR3 is 13 amino acids. Between the trimmed V and J ends, which lost 5 bases and 1 base, there was a span of 8 bases. DNA of the CDR3: TGTGCCAGTAGTGTGGGGGCGAACACTGAAGCTTTCTTT. Protein product: CASSVGANTEAFF.

This clone was detected a few times. The chain has TRBV7-9 and TRBJ1-1; TRBD1 agrees at 8 bases. After removal of 10 bases from V and 3 bases from J, the junction contained 10 bases not matched to a gene. Germline loops: CDR1 SEHNR, CDR2 FQNEAQ (reference sequence). The CDR3 covers 14 residues. The CDR3 sequence is CATNPTGVDTEAFF. The CDR3 nucleotides are TGTGCCACCAACCCGACAGGGGTTGACACTGAAGCTTTCTTT.

This rearrangement joins TRBV7-2 to TRBJ1-5; D is undetermined. V dropped 8 bases and J dropped 4 bases, with 6 bases sitting between them. Germline V CDR1 and CDR2: SGHTA, FQGNSA. The CDR3 spans 11 residues. This chain's CDR3 is CASGVNQPQHF. CDR3 DNA sequence: TGTGCCAGCGGAGTAAATCAGCCCCAGCATTTT. Full variable domain (outside the CDR3, taken from reference TRBV7-2 and TRBJ1-5): GAGVSQSPSNKVTEKGKDVELRCDPISGHTALYWYRQSLGQGLEFLIYFQGNSAPDKSGLPSDRFSAERTGGSVSTLTIQRTQQEDSAVYLCASGVNQPQHFGDGTRLSIL.

This sequence joins TRBV5-4 and TRBJ1-1; TRBD1 aligns across 7 bases. J lost 5 bases, V lost 5 bases, and 9 bases had no gene match. Germline V gene lookup returns CDR1 SGHNT and CDR2 YYREEE (reference sequence). This CDR3 contains 14 residues. The chain's CDR3 is CASSFTQGGTEAFF. For the CDR3, the DNA is TGTGCCAGCAGTTTCACTCAGGGGGGAACTGAAGCTTTCTTT.

The gene calls are TRBV9 and TRBJ1-5, with 9 bases lining up with TRBD1. The CDR3 runs 17 residues. With V trimmed by 6 bases and J by 5 bases, 15 bases remained unmatched. The germline CDR1 and CDR2 sequences are SGDLS and YYNGEE. CDR3 sequence (DNA): TGTGCCAGCACCACCGGGACAGGGTACGATGAGGATCAGCCCCAGCATTTT. Its protein is CASTTGTGYDEDQPQHF.

Only one count was recorded for this clone. The chain has TRBV6-4 and TRBJ1-2; no clear D. CDR3 length: 15 residues. V was pared by 2 bases and J by 3 bases, with 13 bases between. CDR1 MRHNA and CDR2 SNTAGT come from the germline V gene. The CDR3 DNA sequence: TGTGCCAGCAGTGACGGCGGCTCAGAAGACTATGGCTACACCTTC. As protein: CASSDGGSEDYGYTF.

This sequence joins TRBV7-2 and TRBJ2-7; 7 bases map to TRBD2. The CDR3 covers 14 residues. V lost 0 bases to trimming and J lost 7 bases; unmatched junction nucleotides: 6. The germline V gene encodes CDR1 SGHTA and CDR2 FQGNSA. CDR3 nucleotides: TGTGCCAGCAGCTTAGCAGGGAGGGGTGATGAGCAGTACTTC. It yields the protein CASSLAGRGDEQYF.

The chain links TRBV2 to TRBJ2-5; 8 bases are shared with TRBD2. The CDR3 totals 14 residues. Germline V gene lookup returns CDR1 SNHLY and CDR2 FYNNEI. The V gene end was trimmed by 3 bases and the J gene end by 4 bases; junction bases not matched to a gene: 4. Here the CDR3 DNA reads TGTGCCAGCAGTGACGTAGCGGGAACAGAGACCCAGTACTTC. It yields the protein CASSDVAGTETQYF.

The chain is built from TRBV19 and TRBJ1-5; D perhaps matches TRBD1 (5 bases). CDR3 length equals 15 residues. From germline, CDR1 is LNHDA and CDR2 SQIVND (reference sequence). The V end was cut by 6 bases, the J end by 1 base, with 13 bases between. This CDR3 reads CASRTTGLSNQPQHF. In DNA form, the CDR3 reads TGTGCCAGTAGAACCACAGGTTTGAGCAATCAGCCCCAGCATTTT. The full variable domain, completed using reference TRBV19 and TRBJ1-5, is DGGITQSPKYLFRKEGQNVTLSCEQNLNHDAMYWYRQDPGQGLRLIYYSQIVNDFQKGDIAEGYSVSREKKESFPLTVTSAQKNPTAFYLCASRTTGLSNQPQHFGDGTRLSIL.

The chain joins TRBV13 to TRBJ2-2; D call uncertain. Trimming shortened V by 0 bases and J by 4 bases, and 12 bases separated the two germline ends. The CDR3 contains 16 residues. Looked up from germline, CDR1 is PRHDT and CDR2 is FYEKMQ (reference sequence). CDR3 nucleotide sequence: TGTGCCAGCAGCTTAGGGGGCAGCAGAACCACCGGGGAGCTGTTTTTT. Its protein product is CASSLGGSRTTGELFF.

The chain is built from TRBV7-9 and TRBJ1-4; D is perhaps TRBD1 (6 bases). There are 13 residues in the CDR3. Germline-derived CDR1 and CDR2 are SEHNR and FQNEAQ (reference sequence). Trimming left V 0 bases short and J 7 bases short, with 6 bases between. CDR3 sequence (DNA): TGTGCCAGCAGCTTAGCAGGGGGTGAAAAACTGTTTTTT. Its translation is CASSLAGGEKLFF.

The chain carries TRBV19 and TRBJ2-1, with TRBD2 identical over 10 bases. V gave up 5 bases and J gave up 4 bases; unmatched junction bases: 8. This CDR3 spans 16 amino acids. Per germline, CDR1 LNHDA and CDR2 SQIVND (reference sequence). The CDR3 DNA reads as TGTGCCAGTAGTGTCCCCCCTAGCGGGAGTTACAATGAGCAGTTCTTC. It codes for CASSVPPSGSYNEQFF.

V and J are TRBV2 and TRBJ1-1; possibly TRBD1 for D (5 bases). Germline CDR1 reads SNHLY; CDR2 reads FYNNEI. The V end lost 0 bases, the J end lost 2 bases, and 10 bases lay between the germline ends. The CDR3 totals 15 residues. As DNA, the CDR3 is TGTGCCAGCAGTGAAGCCGCGGGGCTCAACACTGAAGCTTTCTTT. This translates into CASSEAAGLNTEAFF.

The rearrangement joins TRBV9 to TRBJ1-1, with D possibly TRBD1 on 5 matching bases. CDR1 is SGDLS and CDR2 is YYNGEE in the germline V gene. The CDR3 sequence is 14 residues long. Trimming pared 2 bases from V and 4 bases from J, leaving 12 bases between. This chain's CDR3 is CASSVQGGGTEAFF. For the CDR3, the DNA is TGTGCCAGCAGCGTTCAGGGAGGTGGCACTGAAGCTTTCTTT.

This clone turned up a few times. V gene TRBV5-1 combines with J gene TRBJ2-6; D is possibly TRBD2 (5 bases). Germline CDR1 SGHRS, CDR2 YFSETQ. V was clipped by 4 bases and J by 2 bases, with 10 bases between them. The CDR3 is 15 residues long. CDR3 bases: TGCGCCAGCAGCGTGGGAGAACCTGGGGCCAACGTCCTGACTTTC. Translation: CASSVGEPGANVLTF.